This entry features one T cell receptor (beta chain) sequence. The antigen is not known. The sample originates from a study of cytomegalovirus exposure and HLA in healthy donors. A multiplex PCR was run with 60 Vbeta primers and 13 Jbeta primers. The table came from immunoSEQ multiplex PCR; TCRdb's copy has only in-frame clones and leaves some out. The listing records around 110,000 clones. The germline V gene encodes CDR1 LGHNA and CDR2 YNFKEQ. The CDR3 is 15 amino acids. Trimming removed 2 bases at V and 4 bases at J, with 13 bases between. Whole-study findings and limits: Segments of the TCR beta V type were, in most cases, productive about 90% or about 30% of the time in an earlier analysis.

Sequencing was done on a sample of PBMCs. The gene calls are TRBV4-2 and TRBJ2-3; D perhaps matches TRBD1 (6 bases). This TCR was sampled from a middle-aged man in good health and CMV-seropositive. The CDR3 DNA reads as TGTGCCAGCAGCCAAACTCTAAACAGGGCAGATACGCAGTATTTT. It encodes CASSQTLNRADTQYF.